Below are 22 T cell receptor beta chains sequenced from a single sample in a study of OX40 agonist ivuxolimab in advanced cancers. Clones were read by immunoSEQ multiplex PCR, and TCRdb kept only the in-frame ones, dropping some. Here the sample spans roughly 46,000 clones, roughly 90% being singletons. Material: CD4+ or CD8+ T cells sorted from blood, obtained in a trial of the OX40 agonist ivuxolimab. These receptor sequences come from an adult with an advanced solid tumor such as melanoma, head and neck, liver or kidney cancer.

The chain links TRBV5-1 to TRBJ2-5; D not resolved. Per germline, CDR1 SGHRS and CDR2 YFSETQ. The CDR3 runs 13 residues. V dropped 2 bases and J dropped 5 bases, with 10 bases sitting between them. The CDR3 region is CASSFGSGETQYF. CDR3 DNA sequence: TGCGCCAGCAGCTTCGGGTCTGGGGAGACCCAGTACTTC.

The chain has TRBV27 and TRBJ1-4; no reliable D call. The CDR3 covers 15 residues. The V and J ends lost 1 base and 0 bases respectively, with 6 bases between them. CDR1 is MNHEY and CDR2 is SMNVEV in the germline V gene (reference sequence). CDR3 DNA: TGTGCCAGCAGTTTATTCCAGGCAACTAATGAAAAACTGTTTTTT. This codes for CASSLFQATNEKLFF. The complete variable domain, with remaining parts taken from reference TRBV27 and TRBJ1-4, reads EAQVTQNPRYLITVTGKKLTVTCSQNMNHEYMSWYRQDPGLGLRQIYYSMNVEVTDKGDVPEGYKVSRKEKRNFPLILESPSPNQTSLYFCASSLFQATNEKLFFGSGTQLSVL.

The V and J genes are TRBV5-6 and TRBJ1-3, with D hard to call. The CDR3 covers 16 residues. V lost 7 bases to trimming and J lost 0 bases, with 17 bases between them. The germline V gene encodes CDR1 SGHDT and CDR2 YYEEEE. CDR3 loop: CASGPEQQNSGNTIYF. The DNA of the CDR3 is TGTGCCAGCGGGCCGGAACAACAAAACTCTGGAAACACCATATATTTT. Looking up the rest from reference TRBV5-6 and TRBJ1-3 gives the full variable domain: DAGVTQSPTHLIKTRGQQVTLRCSPKSGHDTVSWYQQALGQGPQFIFQYYEEEERQRGNFPDRFSGHQFPNYSSELNVNALLLGDSALYLCASGPEQQNSGNTIYFGEGSWLTVV.

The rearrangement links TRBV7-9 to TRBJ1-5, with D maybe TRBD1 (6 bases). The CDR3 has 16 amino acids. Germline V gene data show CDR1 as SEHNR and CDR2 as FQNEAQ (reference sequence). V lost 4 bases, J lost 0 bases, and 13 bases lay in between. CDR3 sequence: CASSSSGAHSNQPQHF. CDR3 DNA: TGTGCCAGCAGCTCATCAGGGGCCCATAGCAATCAGCCCCAGCATTTT.

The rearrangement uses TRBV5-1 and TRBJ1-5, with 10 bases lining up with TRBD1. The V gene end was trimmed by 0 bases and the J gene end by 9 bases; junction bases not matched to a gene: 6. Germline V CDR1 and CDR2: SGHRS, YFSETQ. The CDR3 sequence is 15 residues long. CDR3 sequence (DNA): TGCGCCAGCAGCTTGGCGGGACAGGGGATCGGGCCCCAGCATTTT. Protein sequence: CASSLAGQGIGPQHF.

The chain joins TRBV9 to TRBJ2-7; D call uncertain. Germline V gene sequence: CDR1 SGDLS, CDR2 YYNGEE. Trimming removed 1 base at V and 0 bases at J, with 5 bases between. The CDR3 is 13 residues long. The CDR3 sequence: CASSVTPSYEQYF. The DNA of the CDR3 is TGTGCCAGCAGCGTAACCCCCTCCTACGAGCAGTACTTC.

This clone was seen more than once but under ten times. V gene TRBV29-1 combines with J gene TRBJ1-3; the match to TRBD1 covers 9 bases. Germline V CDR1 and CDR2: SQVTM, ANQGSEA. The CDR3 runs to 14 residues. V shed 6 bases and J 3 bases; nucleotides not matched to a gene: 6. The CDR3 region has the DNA TGCAGCGTCACAGGGGGCGCGTTTGGAAACACCATATATTTT. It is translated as CSVTGGAFGNTIYF. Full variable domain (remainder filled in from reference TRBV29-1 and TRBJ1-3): SAVISQKPSRDICQRGTSLTIQCQVDSQVTMMFWYRQQPGQSLTLIATANQGSEATYESGFVIDKFPISRPNLTFSTLTVSNMSPEDSSIYLCSVTGGAFGNTIYFGEGSWLTVV.

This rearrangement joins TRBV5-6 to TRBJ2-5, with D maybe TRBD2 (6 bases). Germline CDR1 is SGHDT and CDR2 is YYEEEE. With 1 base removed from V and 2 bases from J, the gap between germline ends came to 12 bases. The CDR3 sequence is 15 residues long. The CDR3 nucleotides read TGTGCCAGCAGCTTGCTGGGACTCAGACAAGAGACCCAGTACTTC. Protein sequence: CASSLLGLRQETQYF.

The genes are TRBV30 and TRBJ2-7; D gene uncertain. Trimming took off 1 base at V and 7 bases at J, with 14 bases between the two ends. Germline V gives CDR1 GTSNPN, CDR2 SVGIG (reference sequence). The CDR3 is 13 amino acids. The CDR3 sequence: CAWSALVLGEQYF. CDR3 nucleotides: TGTGCCTGGAGTGCCCTGGTTTTAGGGGAGCAGTACTTC. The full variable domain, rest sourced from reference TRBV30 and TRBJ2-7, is SQTIHQWPATLVQPVGSPLSLECTVEGTSNPNLYWYRQAAGRGLQLLFYSVGIGQISSEVPQNLSASRPQDRQFILSSKKLLLSDSGFYLCAWSALVLGEQYFGPGTRLTVT.

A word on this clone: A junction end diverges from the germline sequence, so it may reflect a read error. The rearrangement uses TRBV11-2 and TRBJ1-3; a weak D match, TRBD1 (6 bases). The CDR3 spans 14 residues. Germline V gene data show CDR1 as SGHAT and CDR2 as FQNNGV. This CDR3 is CASGFWTVDPTIYF. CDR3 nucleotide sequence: TGTGCCAGCGGCTTCTGGACAGTCGATCCCACCATATATTTT. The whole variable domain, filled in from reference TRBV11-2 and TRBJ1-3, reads EAGVAQSPRYKIIEKRQSVAFWCNPISGHATLYWYQQILGQGPKLLIQFQNNGVVDDSQLPKDRFSAERLKGVDSTLKIQPAKLEDSAVYLCASGFWTVDPTIYFGEGSWLTVV.

The chain's CDR3 is CASNSDRVAYNEQFF. The CDR3 coding sequence is TGTGCCAGCAACTCGGACAGGGTGGCCTACAATGAGCAGTTCTTC. V is TRBV11-2 and J is TRBJ2-1; 8 positions match TRBD1. The germline V gene encodes CDR1 SGHAT and CDR2 FQNNGV. J was trimmed by 2 bases and V by 7 bases; bases with no gene match: 7. The CDR3 sequence is 15 residues long.

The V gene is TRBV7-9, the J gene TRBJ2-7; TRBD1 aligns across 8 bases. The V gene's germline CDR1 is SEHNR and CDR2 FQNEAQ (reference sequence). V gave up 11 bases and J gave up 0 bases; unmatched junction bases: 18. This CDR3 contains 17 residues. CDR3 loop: CAATNGTGDISSYEQYF. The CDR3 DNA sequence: TGTGCCGCCACGAACGGGACAGGCGATATCAGCTCCTACGAGCAGTACTTC.

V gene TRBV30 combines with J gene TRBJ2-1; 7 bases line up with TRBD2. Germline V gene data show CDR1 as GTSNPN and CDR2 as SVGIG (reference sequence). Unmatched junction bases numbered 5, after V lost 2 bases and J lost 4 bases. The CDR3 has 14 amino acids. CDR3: CAWSSGEGYNEQFF. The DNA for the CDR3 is TGTGCCTGGAGTTCTGGGGAGGGGTACAATGAGCAGTTCTTC.

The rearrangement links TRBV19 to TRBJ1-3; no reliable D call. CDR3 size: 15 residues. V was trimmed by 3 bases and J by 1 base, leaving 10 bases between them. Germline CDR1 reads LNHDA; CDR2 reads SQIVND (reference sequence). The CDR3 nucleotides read TGTGCCAGTAGTATGCGGCAGCTATCTGGAAACACCATATATTTT. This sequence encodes CASSMRQLSGNTIYF. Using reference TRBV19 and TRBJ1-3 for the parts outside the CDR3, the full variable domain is DGGITQSPKYLFRKEGQNVTLSCEQNLNHDAMYWYRQDPGQGLRLIYYSQIVNDFQKGDIAEGYSVSREKKESFPLTVTSAQKNPTAFYLCASSMRQLSGNTIYFGEGSWLTVV.

CDR3 residues: CASSLSESSYNEQFF. The CDR3 nucleotides are TGTGCCAGCAGTTTATCAGAGAGCTCCTACAATGAGCAGTTCTTC. The chain carries TRBV27 and TRBJ2-1, with D unresolved. V was shortened by 0 bases and J by 0 bases, with 6 bases between the two germline ends. Germline lookup yields CDR1 MNHEY and CDR2 SMNVEV (reference sequence). CDR3 size: 15 residues.

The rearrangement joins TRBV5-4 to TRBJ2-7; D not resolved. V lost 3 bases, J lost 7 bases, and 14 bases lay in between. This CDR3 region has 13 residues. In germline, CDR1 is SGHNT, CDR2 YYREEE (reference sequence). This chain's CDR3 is CASSSITLGEQYF. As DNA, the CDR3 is TGTGCCAGCAGCTCGATTACATTGGGAGAGCAGTACTTC.

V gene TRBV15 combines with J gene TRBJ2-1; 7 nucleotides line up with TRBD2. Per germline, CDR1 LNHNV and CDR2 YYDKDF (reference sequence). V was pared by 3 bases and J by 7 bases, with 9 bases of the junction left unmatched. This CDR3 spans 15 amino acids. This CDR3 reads CATSRSIGLVNEQFF. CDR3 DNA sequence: TGTGCCACCAGCAGGTCCATCGGACTAGTAAATGAGCAGTTCTTC.

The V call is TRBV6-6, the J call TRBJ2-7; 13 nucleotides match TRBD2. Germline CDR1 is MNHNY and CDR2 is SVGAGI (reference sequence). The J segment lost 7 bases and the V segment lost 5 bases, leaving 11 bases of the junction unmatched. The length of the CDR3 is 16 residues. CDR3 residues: CASSTAGTSGTQEQYF. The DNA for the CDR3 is TGTGCCAGCAGTACCGCCGGGACTAGCGGGACGCAAGAGCAGTACTTC.

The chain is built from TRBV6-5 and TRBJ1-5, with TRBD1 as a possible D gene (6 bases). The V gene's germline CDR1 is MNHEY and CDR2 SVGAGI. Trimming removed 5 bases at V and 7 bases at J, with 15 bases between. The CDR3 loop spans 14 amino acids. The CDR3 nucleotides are TGTGCCAGCAGTCCCCTTCTCAGGGGACAGCCCCAGCATTTT. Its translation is CASSPLLRGQPQHF.

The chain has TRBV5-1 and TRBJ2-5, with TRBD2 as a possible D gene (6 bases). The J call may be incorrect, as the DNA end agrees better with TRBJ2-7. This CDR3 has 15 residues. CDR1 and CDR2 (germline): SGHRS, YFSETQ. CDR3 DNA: TGCGCCAGCAGCTTGGCGGTGGGAGGACCCTACGAGCAGTACTTC. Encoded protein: CASSLAVGGPYEQYF.

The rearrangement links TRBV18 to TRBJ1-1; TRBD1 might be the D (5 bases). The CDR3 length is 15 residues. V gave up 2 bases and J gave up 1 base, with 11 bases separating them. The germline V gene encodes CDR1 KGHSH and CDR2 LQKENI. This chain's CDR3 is CASSPGREGNTEAFF. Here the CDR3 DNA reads TGTGCCAGCTCACCAGGCAGGGAGGGGAACACTGAAGCTTTCTTT.

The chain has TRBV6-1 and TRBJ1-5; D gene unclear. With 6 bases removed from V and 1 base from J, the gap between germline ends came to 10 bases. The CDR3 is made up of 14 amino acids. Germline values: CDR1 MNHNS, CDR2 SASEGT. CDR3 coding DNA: TGTGCCAGCAGATGGGAGTCCAGCAATCAGCCCCAGCATTTT. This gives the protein CASRWESSNQPQHF.